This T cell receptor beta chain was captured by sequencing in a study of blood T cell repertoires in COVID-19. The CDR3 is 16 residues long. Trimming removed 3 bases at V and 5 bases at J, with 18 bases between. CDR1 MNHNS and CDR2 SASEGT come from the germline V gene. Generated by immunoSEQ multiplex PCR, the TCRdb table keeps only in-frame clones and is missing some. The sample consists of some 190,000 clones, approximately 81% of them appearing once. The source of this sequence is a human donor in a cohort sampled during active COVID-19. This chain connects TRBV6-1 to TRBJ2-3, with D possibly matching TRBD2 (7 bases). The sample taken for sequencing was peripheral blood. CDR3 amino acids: CASSEFGGQVLDTQYF. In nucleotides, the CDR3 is TGTGCCAGCAGTGAGTTCGGGGGGCAGGTGCTAGATACGCAGTATTTT.